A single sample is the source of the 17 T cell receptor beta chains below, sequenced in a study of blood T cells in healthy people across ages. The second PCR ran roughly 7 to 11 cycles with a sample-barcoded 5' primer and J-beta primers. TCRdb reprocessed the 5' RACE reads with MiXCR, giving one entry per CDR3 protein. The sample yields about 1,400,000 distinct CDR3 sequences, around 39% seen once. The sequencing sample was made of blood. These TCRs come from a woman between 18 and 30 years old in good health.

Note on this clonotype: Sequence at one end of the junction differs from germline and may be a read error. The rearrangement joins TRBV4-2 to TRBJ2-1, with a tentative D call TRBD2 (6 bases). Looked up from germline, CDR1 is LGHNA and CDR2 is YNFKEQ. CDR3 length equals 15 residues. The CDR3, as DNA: TGTACCAGCAGCCACACGCCGGAGGGTAGGAATGAGCAGTTCTTC. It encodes CTSSHTPEGRNEQFF.

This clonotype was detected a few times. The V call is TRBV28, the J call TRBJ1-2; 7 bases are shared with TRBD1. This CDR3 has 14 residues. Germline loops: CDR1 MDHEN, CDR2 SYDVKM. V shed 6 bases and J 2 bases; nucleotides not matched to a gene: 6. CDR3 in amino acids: CASRIGTENYGYTF. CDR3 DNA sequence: TGTGCCAGCAGAATCGGGACAGAAAACTATGGCTACACCTTC.

CDR3 sequence reads: CASSWTGQGFYNEQFF. The DNA of the CDR3 is TGTGCCAGCAGCTGGACGGGACAGGGGTTTTACAATGAGCAGTTCTTC. V and J are TRBV11-2 and TRBJ2-1; 10 nucleotides match TRBD1. CDR1 is SGHAT, CDR2 FQNNGV, per germline. After removal of 4 bases from V and 4 bases from J, the junction contained 7 bases not matched to a gene. The CDR3 totals 16 residues. Supplemented by reference TRBV11-2 and TRBJ2-1, the full variable domain reads EAGVAQSPRYKIIEKRQSVAFWCNPISGHATLYWYQQILGQGPKLLIQFQNNGVVDDSQLPKDRFSAERLKGVDSTLKIQPAKLEDSAVYLCASSWTGQGFYNEQFFGPGTRLTVL.

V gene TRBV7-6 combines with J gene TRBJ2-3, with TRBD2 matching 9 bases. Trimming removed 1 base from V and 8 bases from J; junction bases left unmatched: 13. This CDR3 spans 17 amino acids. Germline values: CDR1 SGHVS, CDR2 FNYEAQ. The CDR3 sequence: CASSLGPGGGARTTQYF. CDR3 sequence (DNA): TGTGCCAGCAGCTTAGGTCCGGGCGGGGGGGCGAGGACTACGCAGTATTTT. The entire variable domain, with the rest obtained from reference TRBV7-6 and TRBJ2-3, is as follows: GAGVSQSPRYKVTKRGQDVALRCDPISGHVSLYWYRQALGQGPEFLTYFNYEAQQDKSGLPNDRFSAERPEGSISTLTIQRTEQRDSAMYRCASSLGPGGGARTTQYFGPGTRLTVL.

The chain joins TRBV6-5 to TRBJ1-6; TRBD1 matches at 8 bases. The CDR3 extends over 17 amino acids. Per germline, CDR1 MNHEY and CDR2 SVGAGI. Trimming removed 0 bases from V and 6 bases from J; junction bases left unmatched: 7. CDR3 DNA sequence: TGTGCCAGCAGTTACTCGGGACAGGCTGCTTCTAATTCACCCCTCCACTTT. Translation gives CASSYSGQAASNSPLHF.

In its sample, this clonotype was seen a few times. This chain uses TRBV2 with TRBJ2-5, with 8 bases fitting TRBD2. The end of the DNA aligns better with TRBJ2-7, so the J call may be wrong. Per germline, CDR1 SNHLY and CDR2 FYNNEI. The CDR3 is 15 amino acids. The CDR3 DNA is TGTGCCAGCAGTGAATTGGCGGGAGGCCCCCACGAGCAGTACTTC. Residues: CASSELAGGPHEQYF.

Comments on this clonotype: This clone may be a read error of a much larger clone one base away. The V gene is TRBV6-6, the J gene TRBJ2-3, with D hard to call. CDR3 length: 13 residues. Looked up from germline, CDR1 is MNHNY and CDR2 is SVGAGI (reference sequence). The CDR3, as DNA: TGTGCCTGCAGTCTATTGCGAACAGATACGCAGTATTTT. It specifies CACSLLRTDTQYF.

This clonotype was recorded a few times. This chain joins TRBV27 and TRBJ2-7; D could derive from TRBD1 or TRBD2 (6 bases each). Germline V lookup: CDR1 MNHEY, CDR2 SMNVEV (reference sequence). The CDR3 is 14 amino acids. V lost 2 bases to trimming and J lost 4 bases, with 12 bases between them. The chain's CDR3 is CASSLRGTLYEQYF. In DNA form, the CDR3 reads TGTGCCAGCAGTTTACGGGGGACATTGTACGAGCAGTACTTC.

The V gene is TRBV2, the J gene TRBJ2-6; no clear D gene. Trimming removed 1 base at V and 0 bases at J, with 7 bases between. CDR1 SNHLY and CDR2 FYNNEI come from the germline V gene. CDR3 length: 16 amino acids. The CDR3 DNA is TGTGCCAGCAGTGAAGGGGCTGGCTCTGGGGCCAACGTCCTGACTTTC. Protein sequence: CASSEGAGSGANVLTF.

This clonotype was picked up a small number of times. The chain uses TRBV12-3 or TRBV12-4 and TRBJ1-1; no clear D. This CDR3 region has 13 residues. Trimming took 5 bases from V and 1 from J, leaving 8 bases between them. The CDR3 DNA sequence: TGTGCCAGCAGTCATCCGGGGAACACTGAAGCTTTCTTT. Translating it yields CASSHPGNTEAFF.

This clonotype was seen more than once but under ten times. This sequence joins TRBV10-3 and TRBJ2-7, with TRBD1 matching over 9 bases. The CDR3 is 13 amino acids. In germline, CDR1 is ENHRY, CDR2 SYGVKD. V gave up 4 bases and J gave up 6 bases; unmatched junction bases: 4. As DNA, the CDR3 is TGTGCCATCAGTGTGGGGACAGGGTCCGAGCAGTACTTC. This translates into CAISVGTGSEQYF.

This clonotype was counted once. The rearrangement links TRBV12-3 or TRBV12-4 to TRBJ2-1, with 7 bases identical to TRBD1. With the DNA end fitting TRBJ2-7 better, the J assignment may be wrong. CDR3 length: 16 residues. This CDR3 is CASSLPGTASYNEQYF. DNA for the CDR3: TGTGCCAGCAGTTTACCCGGGACAGCGTCTTACAATGAGCAGTACTTC.

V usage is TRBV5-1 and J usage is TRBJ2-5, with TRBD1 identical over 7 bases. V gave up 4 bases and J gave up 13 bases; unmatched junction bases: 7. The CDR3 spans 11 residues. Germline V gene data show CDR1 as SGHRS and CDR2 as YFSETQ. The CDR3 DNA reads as TGCGCCAGCAGCCCGGACAGGCAGCTGTACTTC. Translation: CASSPDRQLYF.

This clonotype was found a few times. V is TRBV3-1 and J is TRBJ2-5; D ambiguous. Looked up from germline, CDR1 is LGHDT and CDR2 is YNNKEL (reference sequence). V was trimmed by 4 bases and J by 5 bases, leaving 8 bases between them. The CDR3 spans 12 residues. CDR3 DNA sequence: TGTGCCAGCAGCCCCAACTCGGAGACCCAGTACTTC. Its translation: CASSPNSETQYF.

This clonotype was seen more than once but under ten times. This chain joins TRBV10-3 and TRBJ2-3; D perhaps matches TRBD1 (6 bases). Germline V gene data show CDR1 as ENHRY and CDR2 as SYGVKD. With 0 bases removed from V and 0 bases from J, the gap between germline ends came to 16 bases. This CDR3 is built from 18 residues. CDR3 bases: TGTGCCATCAGTGAGTCGACAGGCCCTAGCTGGAGCACAGATACGCAGTATTTT. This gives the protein CAISESTGPSWSTDTQYF.

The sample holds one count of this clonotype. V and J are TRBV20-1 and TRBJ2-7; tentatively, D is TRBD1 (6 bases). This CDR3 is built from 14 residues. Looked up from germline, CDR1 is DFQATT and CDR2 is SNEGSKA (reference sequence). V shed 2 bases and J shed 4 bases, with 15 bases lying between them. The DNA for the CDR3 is TGCAGTGCTAGACAGGGGAACCCACCTTACGAGCAGTACTTC. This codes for CSARQGNPPYEQYF.

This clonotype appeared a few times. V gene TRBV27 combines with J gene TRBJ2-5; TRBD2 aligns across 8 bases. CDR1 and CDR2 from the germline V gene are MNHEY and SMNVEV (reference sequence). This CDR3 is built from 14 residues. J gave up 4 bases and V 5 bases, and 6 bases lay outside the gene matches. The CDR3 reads CASSPRTSRETQYF. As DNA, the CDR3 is TGTGCCAGCAGTCCCCGGACTAGCAGAGAGACCCAGTACTTC.